This T cell receptor beta chain is drawn from a study of metastatic and nonmetastatic thyroid tumors. TCRdb reanalyzed the PCR reads via MiXCR. The sample carries approximately 20,000 clones, 10% to 15% recorded once. Ten or more counts support this clone. Thyroid surgery was preceded by no treatment in any patient. This CDR3 region has 20 residues. Germline values: CDR1 MNHEY, CDR2 SVGAGI. V gave up 3 bases and J gave up 0 bases, with 24 bases separating them. The rearrangement links TRBV6-5 to TRBJ1-3, with D tentatively TRBD1 (6 bases). The sample comprised blood. This TCR came from a female donor with papillary thyroid cancer or a benign thyroid nodule (not recorded which). Some clones in this sample may be carry-over from other donors' samples. CDR3 sequence (DNA): TGTGCCAGCAGTTATCCGATCAGGGGCTTACAACTACGCTCTGGAAACACCATATATTTT. Translating gives CASSYPIRGLQLRSGNTIYF.